Listed here are 10 T cell receptor beta chains from one sample, sequenced in a study of T cell clonotyping in hematopoietic cell transplantation. Repertoires were generated with immunoSEQ multiplex PCR, while TCRdb's copy carries only in-frame clones and drops some. The data show roughly 49,000 clones, 85% to 90% seen once. Time point denoted: recipient sample about 28 days before transplant, after cytoreduction. The sequencing here drew on peripheral blood mononuclear cells, taken before stem cell transplant. The source of these receptors is a man in his 60s with biphenotypic leukemia. Some clones in this sample may be carry-over from other donors' samples.

V and J are TRBV5-1 and TRBJ2-2, with D uncertain. V was shortened by 0 bases and J by 0 bases, with 6 bases between the two germline ends. The CDR3 runs 15 residues. Looked up from germline, CDR1 is SGHRS and CDR2 is YFSETQ. The CDR3 bases are TGCGCCAGCAGCTTGGGAGGTTCGAACACCGGGGAGCTGTTTTTT. Translated: CASSLGGSNTGELFF.

The rearrangement uses TRBV20-1 and TRBJ2-1; no reliable D call. Trimming took 6 bases from V and 7 from J, leaving 10 bases between them. The germline gives CDR1 DFQATT, CDR2 SNEGSKA (reference sequence). CDR3 length: 11 residues. CDR3 in DNA: TGCAGTGCAAAGCGAGCGAATGAGCAGTTCTTC. Its protein product is CSAKRANEQFF.

This clone was counted a few times. The chain employs TRBV7-9 and TRBJ2-7, with 10 bases lining up with TRBD1. Germline V lookup: CDR1 SEHNR, CDR2 FQNEAQ (reference sequence). V gave up 5 bases and J gave up 5 bases; unmatched junction bases: 6. This CDR3 has 14 residues. The CDR3 region has the DNA TGTGCCAGCAGCCGGGGACAGGGGTGGGACGAGCAGTACTTC. Translating gives CASSRGQGWDEQYF.

This clone showed up just once. CDR3 loop: CASSSLGAVVETQYF. CDR3 nucleotides: TGTGCCAGCAGCTCCTTGGGAGCCGTTGTGGAGACCCAGTACTTC. The V gene is TRBV7-9, the J gene TRBJ2-5; weak D call: TRBD2 (5 bases). Trimming pared 4 bases from V and 5 bases from J, leaving 17 bases between. Per the germline V gene, CDR1 is SEHNR and CDR2 is FQNEAQ (reference sequence). The CDR3 covers 15 residues.

The J gene is TRBJ2-7, the V gene TRBV6-1; 12 nucleotides agree with TRBD2. The CDR3 length is 14 residues. The trim removed 5 bases at V and 1 base at J, leaving 0 bases unmatched. CDR1 and CDR2 (germline): MNHNS, SASEGT. The CDR3 DNA follows: TGTGCCAGCAGTCTAGCGGGAGGGTCCTACGAGCAGTACTTC. Translation gives CASSLAGGSYEQYF.

This clone showed up just a few times. This chain links TRBV10-3 with TRBJ2-3; TRBD2 aligns across 9 bases. CDR1 and CDR2 from the germline V gene are ENHRY and SYGVKD. This CDR3 has 17 residues. Trimming removed 2 bases from V and 5 bases from J; junction bases left unmatched: 11. DNA of the CDR3: TGTGCCATCAGTGAGCCCGGGACTAGCAGAAGGGAAGATACGCAGTATTTT. Encoded protein: CAISEPGTSRREDTQYF.

The gene calls are TRBV6-1 and TRBJ1-5; D not resolved. Per germline, CDR1 MNHNS and CDR2 SASEGT. The CDR3 runs 15 residues. Trimming removed 1 base at V and 4 bases at J, with 11 bases between. CDR3 amino acids: CASSEGPSGNQPQHF. The CDR3 DNA is TGTGCCAGCAGTGAAGGACCCTCGGGAAATCAGCCCCAGCATTTT.

In this sample, this clone turned up a few times. The chain has TRBV6-5 and TRBJ2-7; D possibly corresponds to TRBD2 (6 bases). The germline V gene has CDR1 MNHEY and CDR2 SVGAGI. V was trimmed by 6 bases and J by 6 bases, leaving 12 bases between them. This CDR3 is 12 amino acids long. The CDR3 nucleotides are TGTGCCAGCAGCGGGGGACGCGGCGAGCAGTACTTC. This gives the protein CASSGGRGEQYF.

The chain is built from TRBV28 and TRBJ2-5, with D perhaps matching TRBD2 (6 bases). V was shortened by 2 bases and J by 5 bases, with 12 bases between the two germline ends. This CDR3 contains 14 residues. The germline gives CDR1 MDHEN, CDR2 SYDVKM. The DNA for the CDR3 is TGTGCCAGCAGTTTAGAGTGGGGGAGGGAGACCCAGTACTTC. The encoded protein is CASSLEWGRETQYF. The variable domain in full, completed from reference TRBV28 and TRBJ2-5, reads DVKVTQSSRYLVKRTGEKVFLECVQDMDHENMFWYRQDPGLGLRLIYFSYDVKMKEKGDIPEGYSVSREKKERFSLILESASTNQTSMYLCASSLEWGRETQYFGPGTRLLVL.

J is TRBJ1-1 and V is TRBV4-3; TRBD1 agrees at 8 bases. Per germline, CDR1 LGHNA and CDR2 YSLEER. The V and J ends lost 2 bases and 6 bases, in that order; junction bases with no gene match: 5. There are 14 residues in the CDR3. CDR3 nucleotide sequence: TGCGCCAGCAGCCAAACAGGGGGTCGGTCTGAAGCTTTCTTT. This gives the protein CASSQTGGRSEAFF.